These T cell receptor beta chains were read from a single sample in a study of control samples from healthy donors and cancer patients. Libraries were prepared by immunoSEQ multiplex PCR; TCRdb keeps only in-frame clonotypes and omits some of them. The sample carries some 7,000 clones, roughly 84% recorded once. The sample taken for sequencing was PBMCs. The receptors stem from a man aged 70-80 years with lung cancer. Both conserved end residues are part of each CDR3. The D gene is left open where the match is weak. Clone sizes are given selectively: once, few, many, or a class where the clone is expanded.

J: TRBJ1-1; D: TRBD1; V: TRBV28; length: 14; size: .; DNA: TGTGCCAGCGGTTTTTCAGGGGGGAACACTGAAGCTTTCTTT; CDR3: CASGFSGGNTEAFF
J: TRBJ2-5; D: TRBD2; V: TRBV5-1; length: 14; size: .; DNA: TGCGCCAGCAGCTTAGGGACTAGCAGGGAGACCCAGTACTTC; CDR3: CASSLGTSRETQYF
J: TRBJ1-2; D: TRBD1; V: TRBV18; length: 14; size: .; DNA: TGTGCCAGCTCACCACCGGGGACAGGGGGCGTCTACACCTTC; CDR3: CASSPPGTGGVYTF
J: TRBJ1-1; D: TRBD1; V: TRBV5-1; length: 17; size: .; DNA: TGCGCCAGCAGCTGGGGGACAGGGGGCGCCCGGGGCACTGAAGCTTTCTTT; CDR3: CASSWGTGGARGTEAFF
J: TRBJ2-2; D: .; V: TRBV5-6; length: 13; size: .; DNA: TGTGCCAGCAGCTTGGACGGGTACGGGGAGCTGTTTTTT; CDR3: CASSLDGYGELFF
J: TRBJ2-3; D: TRBD2; V: TRBV27; length: 18; size: once; DNA: TGTGCCAGCAGTTTATTGGGACTAGCGGGAACTGCGTCAGATACGCAGTATTTT; CDR3: CASSLLGLAGTASDTQYF
J: TRBJ2-5; D: .; V: TRBV6-5; length: 15; size: .; DNA: TGTGCCAGCAGTTACTCGAGCACCGGGAGTAAGACCCAGTACTTC; CDR3: CASSYSSTGSKTQYF
J: TRBJ2-7; D: .; V: TRBV6-5; length: 15; size: .; DNA: TGTGCCAGCAGTCACGGGACTTACGATACCTACGAGCAGTACTTC; CDR3: CASSHGTYDTYEQYF
J: TRBJ2-2; D: .; V: TRBV11-2; length: 13; size: .; DNA: TGTGCCAGCACCCCGATCAGCACCGGGGAGCTGTTTTTT; CDR3: CASTPISTGELFF
J: TRBJ2-1; D: .; V: TRBV5-1; length: 14; size: .; DNA: TGCGCCAGCAGCTTGGAGGCTAGCTACGATGAGCAGTTCTTC; CDR3: CASSLEASYDEQFF
J: TRBJ2-2; D: TRBD1; V: TRBV28; length: 16; size: .; DNA: TGTGCCAGCAGTTTATCGAGGGGGCTAGGCACCGGGGAGCTGTTTTTT; CDR3: CASSLSRGLGTGELFF
J: TRBJ2-6; D: .; V: TRBV3-1/TRBV3-2; length: 15; size: .; DNA: TGTGCCAGCGCCAGAGGAATCTCTGGGGCCAACGTCCTGACTTTC; CDR3: CASARGISGANVLTF
J: TRBJ1-6; D: .; V: TRBV28; length: 14; size: .; DNA: TGTGCCGGCTCAACGGGCCAGGGTAATTCACCCCTCCACTTT; CDR3: CAGSTGQGNSPLHF
J: TRBJ2-5; D: TRBD2; V: TRBV20-1; length: 17; size: .; DNA: TGCAGTGCTAGTGGTCTAGCGGGAGGCAAACTGTCAGAGACCCAGTACTTC; CDR3: CSASGLAGGKLSETQYF
J: TRBJ1-6; D: TRBD1; V: TRBV7-2; length: 14; size: .; DNA: TGTGCCAGCAGCCAGGGGGGAGGAGGGTCACCCCTCCACTTT; CDR3: CASSQGGGGSPLHF
J: TRBJ2-1; D: TRBD2; V: TRBV28; length: 17; size: .; DNA: TGTGCCAGCAGTACCGGGGTTTGGGCGGGAGGTCTCGGTGAGCAGTTCTTC; CDR3: CASSTGVWAGGLGEQFF
J: TRBJ2-1; D: .; V: TRBV6-5; length: 16; size: once; DNA: TGTGCCAGCAGTTATTCTGTGGGGAACTCCTACAATGAGCAGTTCTTC; CDR3: CASSYSVGNSYNEQFF
J: TRBJ2-3; D: .; V: TRBV24-1; length: 13; size: .; DNA: TGTGCCACCTCGTCGGGGGACACAGATACGCAGTATTTT; CDR3: CATSSGDTDTQYF
J: TRBJ2-5; D: TRBD2; V: TRBV19; length: 16; size: .; DNA: TGTGCCAGTAGTCTTAGTTTAGCGGGAGGGCGCGAGACCCAGTACTTC; CDR3: CASSLSLAGGRETQYF
J: TRBJ1-1; D: .; V: TRBV28; length: 14; size: .; DNA: TGTGCCAGCAGTCCACCTAAAGGGAACACTGAAGCTTTCTTT; CDR3: CASSPPKGNTEAFF
J: TRBJ2-1; D: TRBD2; V: TRBV4-1; length: 15; size: .; DNA: TGCGCCAGCAGCTTAACTAGCGGGGCCTACAATGAGCAGTTCTTC; CDR3: CASSLTSGAYNEQFF
J: TRBJ2-1; D: TRBD2; V: TRBV29-1; length: 15; size: once; DNA: TGCAGCGTTGAGGCTAGCGGAAGTATCTACAATGAGCAGTTCTTC; CDR3: CSVEASGSIYNEQFF
J: TRBJ2-2; D: TRBD1; V: TRBV5-5; length: 15; size: .; DNA: TGTGCCAGCAGCTTGATAGGGGGCGAAACCGGGGAGCTGTTTTTT; CDR3: CASSLIGGETGELFF
J: TRBJ2-5; D: .; V: TRBV5-1; length: 22; size: .; DNA: TGCGCCAGCAGCTTGGCCGATCCCTCCGGCGGGGGCGGGATTTTAGGTCGGGAGACCCAGTACTTC; CDR3: CASSLADPSGGGGILGRETQYF
J: TRBJ2-7; D: .; V: TRBV7-2; length: 17; size: .; DNA: TGTGCCAGCAGCGAGGAGGGCGGGGACGGATTTTCCTACGAGCAGTACTTC; CDR3: CASSEEGGDGFSYEQYF
J: TRBJ2-1; D: .; V: TRBV27; length: 16; size: once; DNA: TGTGCCAGCAGTTTAACGGGGGACAGTAATTACAATGAGCAGTTCTTC; CDR3: CASSLTGDSNYNEQFF
J: TRBJ2-4; D: TRBD1; V: TRBV19; length: 15; size: .; DNA: TGTGCCAGTAGTTCAGACAGGGGGCTCAAAAACATTCAGTACTTC; CDR3: CASSSDRGLKNIQYF
J: TRBJ1-1; D: TRBD1; V: TRBV7-2; length: 13; size: .; DNA: TGTGCCAGCAGCAGAGACAGGGATACTGAAGCTTTCTTT; CDR3: CASSRDRDTEAFF
J: TRBJ2-2; D: .; V: TRBV11-1; length: 12; size: .; DNA: TGTGCCAGCAGCACGAACACCGGGGAGCTGTTTTTT; CDR3: CASSTNTGELFF
J: TRBJ2-7; D: .; V: TRBV9; length: 14; size: .; DNA: TGTGCCAGCAGCGCAGGGACTCCGGCCTACGAGCAGTACTTC; CDR3: CASSAGTPAYEQYF
J: TRBJ2-2; D: .; V: TRBV2; length: 15; size: .; DNA: TGTGCCATCCGGCCTACGGCAGGGACCACCGGGGAGCTGTTTTTT; CDR3: CAIRPTAGTTGELFF
J: TRBJ2-1; D: .; V: TRBV12-5; length: 11; size: .; DNA: TGTGCTAGTGGTTTGGTAGAGGAGCAGTTCTTC; CDR3: CASGLVEEQFF
J: TRBJ2-6; D: TRBD1; V: TRBV10-3; length: 16; size: .; DNA: TGTGCCATCAGTGCCGGGACAGGGGCCGGGGCCAACGTCCTGACTTTC; CDR3: CAISAGTGAGANVLTF
J: TRBJ1-1; D: .; V: TRBV28; length: 12; size: .; DNA: TGTGCCAGCAGTTTATGGGGGTTCGGAGCTTTCTTT; CDR3: CASSLWGFGAFF
J: TRBJ1-1; D: TRBD1; V: TRBV10-3; length: 14; size: .; DNA: TGTGCCATCAGTGGTACAGGGGACCTCACTGAAGCTTTCTTT; CDR3: CAISGTGDLTEAFF
J: TRBJ2-1; D: TRBD2; V: TRBV6-5; length: 12; size: few; DNA: TGTGCCAGTAGCGGGATCCACAATGAGCAGTTCTTC; CDR3: CASSGIHNEQFF
J: TRBJ2-7; D: TRBD1; V: TRBV7-2; length: 15; size: .; DNA: TGTGCCAGCAGCTTTGGCGGGACAGGGTTCTACGAGCAGTACTTC; CDR3: CASSFGGTGFYEQYF
J: TRBJ1-1; D: TRBD1; V: TRBV24-1; length: 16; size: .; DNA: TGTGCCACCAGTGATGCCGGGACAGGGGGGAGCACTGAAGCTTTCTTT; CDR3: CATSDAGTGGSTEAFF
J: TRBJ1-5; D: .; V: TRBV2; length: 15; size: .; DNA: TGTGCCAGCAGTGAAGGGCAGGGAGTGAGGCAGCCCCAGCATTTT; CDR3: CASSEGQGVRQPQHF
J: TRBJ2-6; D: .; V: TRBV4-1; length: 18; size: few; DNA: TGCGCCAGCAGCCGGAATACCGGGACGGACCGTGGGGCCAACGTCCTGACTTTC; CDR3: CASSRNTGTDRGANVLTF